Listed below are T cell receptor beta chains from one sample, sequenced in a study of blood T cells in healthy people across ages. TCRdb used MiXCR to reprocess the 5' RACE reads, holding one entry per CDR3 protein. The profile shows about 570,000 distinct CDR3 sequences, 27% of them singletons. The sample comprised blood. The receptors here all came from a woman aged 65 to 85 in good health. Both conserved end residues are part of each CDR3. Not all rows give a size; the values are once, few, many and, for expanded clones, a class.

TRBV7-3,TRBJ1-2,NA,CASSLGFGSSGYTF
TRBV27,TRBJ2-1,NA,CASSSSGDSNEQFF
TRBV7-9,TRBJ2-5,many,CASSLVTSSGGGGFIGETQYF
TRBV27,TRBJ1-2,NA,CASSPGPPGYGYTF
TRBV24-1,TRBJ2-3,few,CATGGLAGGLDTQYF
TRBV6-2/TRBV6-3,TRBJ1-2,NA,CASRTDRAGYGYTF
TRBV7-3,TRBJ2-3,few,CASSISSGGSTDTQYF
TRBV10-3,TRBJ2-3,NA,CAISAAGSTDTQYF
TRBV20-1,TRBJ1-4,NA,CSARVGPTNEKLFF
TRBV3-1,TRBJ2-2,NA,CASSLNSGTGELFF
TRBV29-1,TRBJ2-6,NA,CSVEGGAGANVLTF
TRBV7-2,TRBJ1-3,NA,CASSLQTAGNTIYF
TRBV15,TRBJ1-4,NA,CATSREGRPFF
TRBV5-1,TRBJ2-5,NA,CASSPLSRQGGETQYF
TRBV2,TRBJ2-3,NA,CASKGHYGDREDTQYF
TRBV7-2,TRBJ2-5,NA,CASSRGGVDETQYF
TRBV5-1,TRBJ1-1,few,CASSLPHGAEAFF
TRBV11-2,TRBJ2-3,NA,CASSLGVSGKERLRPDTQYF
TRBV27,TRBJ2-3,NA,CATALDRYTDTQYF
TRBV15,TRBJ1-5,NA,CATSRDIGGSNQPQHF
TRBV20-1,TRBJ2-7,few,CSATGTGVYEQYF
TRBV12-3/TRBV12-4,TRBJ1-1,few,CASSSQGLHTEAFF
TRBV7-3,TRBJ2-1,few,CASSLTGTGSYNEQSF
TRBV7-8,TRBJ1-2,few,CASSYGPDGYTF
TRBV5-5,TRBJ2-5,NA,CASSIRQGETQYF